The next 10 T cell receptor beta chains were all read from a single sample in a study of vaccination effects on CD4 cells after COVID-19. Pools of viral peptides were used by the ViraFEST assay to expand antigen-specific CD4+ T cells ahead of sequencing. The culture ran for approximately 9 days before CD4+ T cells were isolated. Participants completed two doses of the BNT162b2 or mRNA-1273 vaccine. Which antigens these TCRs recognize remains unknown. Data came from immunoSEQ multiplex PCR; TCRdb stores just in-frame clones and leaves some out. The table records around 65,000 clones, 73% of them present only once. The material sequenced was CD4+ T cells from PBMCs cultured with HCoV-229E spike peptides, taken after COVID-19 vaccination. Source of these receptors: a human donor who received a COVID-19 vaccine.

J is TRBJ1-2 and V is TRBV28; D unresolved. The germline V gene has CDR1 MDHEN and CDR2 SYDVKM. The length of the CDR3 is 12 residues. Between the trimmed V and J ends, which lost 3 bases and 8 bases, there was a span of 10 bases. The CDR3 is CASSLGVSGYTF. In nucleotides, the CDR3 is TGTGCCAGCAGTTTGGGAGTATCCGGCTACACCTTC.

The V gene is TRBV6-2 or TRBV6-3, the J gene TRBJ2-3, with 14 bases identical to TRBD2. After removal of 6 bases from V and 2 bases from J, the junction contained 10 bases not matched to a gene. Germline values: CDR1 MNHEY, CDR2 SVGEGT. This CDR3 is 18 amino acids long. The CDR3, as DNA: TGTGCCAGCAGCCTGGGACTAGCGGGGGCGCTTCCCACAGATACGCAGTATTTT. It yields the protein CASSLGLAGALPTDTQYF.

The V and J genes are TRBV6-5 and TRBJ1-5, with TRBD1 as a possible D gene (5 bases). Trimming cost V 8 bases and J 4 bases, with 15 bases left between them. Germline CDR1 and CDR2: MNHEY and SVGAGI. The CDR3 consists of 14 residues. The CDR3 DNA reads TGTGCCAGCGGGGCTGGGGTGGGGAATCAGCCCCAGCATTTT. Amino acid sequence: CASGAGVGNQPQHF.

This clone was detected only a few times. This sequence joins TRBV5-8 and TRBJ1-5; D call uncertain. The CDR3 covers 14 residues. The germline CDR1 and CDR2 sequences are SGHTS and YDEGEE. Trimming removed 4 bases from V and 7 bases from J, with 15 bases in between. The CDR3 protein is CASSLLRGWQPQHF. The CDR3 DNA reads TGTGCCAGCAGCCTCCTTCGAGGGTGGCAGCCCCAGCATTTT. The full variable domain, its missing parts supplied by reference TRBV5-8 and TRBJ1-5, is EAGVTQSPTHLIKTRGQQATLRCSPISGHTSVYWYQQALGLGLQFLLWYDEGEERNRGNFPPRFSGRQFPNYSSELNVNALELEDSALYLCASSLLRGWQPQHFGDGTRLSIL.

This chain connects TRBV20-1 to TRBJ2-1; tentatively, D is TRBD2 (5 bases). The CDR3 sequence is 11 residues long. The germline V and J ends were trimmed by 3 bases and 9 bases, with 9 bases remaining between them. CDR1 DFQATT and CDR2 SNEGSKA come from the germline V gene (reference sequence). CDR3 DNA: TGCAGTGCTAGCCCAGAGGGTGAGCAGTTCTTC. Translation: CSASPEGEQFF.

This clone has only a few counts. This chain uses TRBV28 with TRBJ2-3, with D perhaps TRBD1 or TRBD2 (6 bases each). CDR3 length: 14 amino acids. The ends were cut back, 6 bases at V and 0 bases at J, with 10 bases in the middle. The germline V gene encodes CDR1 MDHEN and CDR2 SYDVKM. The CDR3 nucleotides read TGTGCCAGCAGGGAGGGGGTTAGCACAGATACGCAGTATTTT. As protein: CASREGVSTDTQYF.

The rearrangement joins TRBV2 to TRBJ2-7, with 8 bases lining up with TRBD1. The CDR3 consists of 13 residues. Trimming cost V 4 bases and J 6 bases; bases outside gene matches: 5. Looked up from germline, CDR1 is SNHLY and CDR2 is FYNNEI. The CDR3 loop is CASSGDRGSEQYV. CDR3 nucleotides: TGTGCCAGCAGTGGAGACAGGGGTAGCGAGCAGTACGTC.

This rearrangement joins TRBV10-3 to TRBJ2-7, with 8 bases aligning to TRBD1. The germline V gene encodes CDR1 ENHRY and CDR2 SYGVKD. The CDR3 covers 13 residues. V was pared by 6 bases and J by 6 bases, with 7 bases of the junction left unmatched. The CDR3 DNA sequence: TGTGCCATCAGAGGACAGGGAATGGGCGAGCAGTACGTC. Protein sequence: CAIRGQGMGEQYV.

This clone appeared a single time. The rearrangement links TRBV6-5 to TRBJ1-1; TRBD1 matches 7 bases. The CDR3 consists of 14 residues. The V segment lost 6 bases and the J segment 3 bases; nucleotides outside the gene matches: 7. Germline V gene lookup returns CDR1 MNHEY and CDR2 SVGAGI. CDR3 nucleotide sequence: TGTGCCAGCAGAAGAGACAGGGCCTACACTGAAGCTTTCTTT. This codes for CASRRDRAYTEAFF.

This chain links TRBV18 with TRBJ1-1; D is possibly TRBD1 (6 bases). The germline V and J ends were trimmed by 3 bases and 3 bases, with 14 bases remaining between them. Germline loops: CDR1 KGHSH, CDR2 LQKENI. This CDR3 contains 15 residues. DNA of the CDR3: TGTGCCAGCTCACCCTCCGGGGGGCTGGACACTGAAGCTTTCTTT. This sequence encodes CASSPSGGLDTEAFF.